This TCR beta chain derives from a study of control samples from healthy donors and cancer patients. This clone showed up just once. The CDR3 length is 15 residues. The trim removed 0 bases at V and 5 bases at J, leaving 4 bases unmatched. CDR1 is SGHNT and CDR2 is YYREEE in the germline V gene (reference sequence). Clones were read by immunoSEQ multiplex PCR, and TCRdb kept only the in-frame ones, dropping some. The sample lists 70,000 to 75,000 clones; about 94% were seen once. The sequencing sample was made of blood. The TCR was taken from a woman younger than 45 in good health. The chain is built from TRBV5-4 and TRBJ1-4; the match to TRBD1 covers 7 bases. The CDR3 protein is CASSLAGTVNEKLFF. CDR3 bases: TGTGCCAGCAGCTTGGCCGGGACAGTGAATGAAAAACTGTTTTTT.